Below, 2 T cell receptor beta chains from the same sample are listed, as sequenced in a study of cytomegalovirus exposure and HLA in healthy donors. Sequenced by immunoSEQ multiplex PCR; TCRdb stores in-frame clones only, minus some. The sample contains some 190,000 clones, about 82% of which appear only once. The specimen sequenced was PBMCs. The receptors come from a woman younger than 30 in good health and CMV-seronegative.

This sequence joins TRBV6-4 and TRBJ2-3, with 13 bases that match TRBD2. This CDR3 is 16 amino acids long. Germline V gene sequence: CDR1 MRHNA, CDR2 SNTAGT. V lost 2 bases, J lost 2 bases, and 1 base stayed unmatched. The CDR3 loop is CASSDTSGRATDTQYF. DNA for the CDR3: TGTGCCAGCAGTGACACTAGCGGGAGGGCCACAGATACGCAGTATTTT.

The gene calls are TRBV5-6 and TRBJ2-7; 7 bases align to TRBD2. With V trimmed by 3 bases and J by 0 bases, 9 bases remained unmatched. CDR3 length equals 16 residues. CDR1 and CDR2 (germline): SGHDT, YYEEEE. CDR3 nucleotides: TGTGCCAGCAGCTCTCCGGGGGGAACGATCTCCTACGAGCAGTACTTC. The encoded protein is CASSSPGGTISYEQYF.